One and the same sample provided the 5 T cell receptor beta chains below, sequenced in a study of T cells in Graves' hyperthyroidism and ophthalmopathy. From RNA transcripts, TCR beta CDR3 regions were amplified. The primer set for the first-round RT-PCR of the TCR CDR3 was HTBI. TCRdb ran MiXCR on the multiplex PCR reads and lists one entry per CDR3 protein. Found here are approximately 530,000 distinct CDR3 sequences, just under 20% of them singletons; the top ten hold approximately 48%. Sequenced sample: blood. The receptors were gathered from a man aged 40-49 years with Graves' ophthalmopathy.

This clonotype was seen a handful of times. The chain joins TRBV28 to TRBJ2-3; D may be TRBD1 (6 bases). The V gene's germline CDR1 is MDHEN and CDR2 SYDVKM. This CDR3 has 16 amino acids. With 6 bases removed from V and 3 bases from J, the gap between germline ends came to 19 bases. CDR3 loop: CASRDTTGPGTDTQYF. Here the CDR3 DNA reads TGTGCCAGCAGGGATACCACAGGGCCTGGGACAGATACGCAGTATTTT.

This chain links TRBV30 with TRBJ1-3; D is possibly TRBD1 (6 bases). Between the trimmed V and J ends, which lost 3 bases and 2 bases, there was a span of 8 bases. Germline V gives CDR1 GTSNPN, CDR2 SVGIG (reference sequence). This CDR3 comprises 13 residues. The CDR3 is CAWRQGPGNTIYF. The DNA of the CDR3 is TGTGCCTGGAGACAGGGCCCTGGAAACACCATATATTTT. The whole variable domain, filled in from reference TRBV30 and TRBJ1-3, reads SQTIHQWPATLVQPVGSPLSLECTVEGTSNPNLYWYRQAAGRGLQLLFYSVGIGQISSEVPQNLSASRPQDRQFILSSKKLLLSDSGFYLCAWRQGPGNTIYFGEGSWLTVV.

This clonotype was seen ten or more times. The CDR3 DNA reads TGTGCCTGGAGCCGTCAGTCGGACACTGAAGCTTTCTTT. Its protein product is CAWSRQSDTEAFF. V is TRBV30 and J is TRBJ1-1, with no clear D. This CDR3 has 13 residues. Germline V gene lookup returns CDR1 GTSNPN and CDR2 SVGIG (reference sequence). The ends were cut back, 3 bases at V and 3 bases at J, with 11 bases in the middle. The variable domain in full, with the rest retrieved from reference TRBV30 and TRBJ1-1, is SQTIHQWPATLVQPVGSPLSLECTVEGTSNPNLYWYRQAAGRGLQLLFYSVGIGQISSEVPQNLSASRPQDRQFILSSKKLLLSDSGFYLCAWSRQSDTEAFFGQGTRLTVV.

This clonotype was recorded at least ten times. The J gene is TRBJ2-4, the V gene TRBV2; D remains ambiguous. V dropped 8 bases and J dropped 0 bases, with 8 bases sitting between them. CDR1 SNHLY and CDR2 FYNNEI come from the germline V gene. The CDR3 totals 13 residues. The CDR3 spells CASFWEAKNIQYF. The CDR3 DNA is TGTGCCAGCTTTTGGGAAGCCAAAAACATTCAGTACTTC.

CDR3: CASSSQFYGYTF. The CDR3 DNA follows: TGTGCCAGCAGTTCACAGTTCTATGGCTACACCTTC. The gene calls are TRBV28 and TRBJ1-2; no clear D gene. Germline CDR1 is MDHEN and CDR2 is SYDVKM. The CDR3 loop spans 12 amino acids. Trimming cost V 4 bases and J 4 bases, with 7 bases left between them.